This T cell receptor beta chain was profiled in a study of neurological immune-mediated disorders. Study-level results: The study found the most TCR clonal expansion in HTLV-1-associated myelopathy and the least in multiple sclerosis, below healthy controls. One cluster of related CDR3 sequences contained, by phylogenetic grouping, the repertoires of 18 of 34 multiple sclerosis patients and formed a possible signature.

TCRdb called the 5' RACE reads again in MiXCR, with one record for every CDR3 protein. Among some 70,000 distinct CDR3 sequences listed, 3% to 4% were seen once. In its sample, this clonotype was seen many times. Its cognate antigen is unknown. The CDR3 runs to 15 residues. V was trimmed by 6 bases and J by 1 base, leaving 15 bases between them. From germline, CDR1 is SNHLY and CDR2 FYNNEI. This TCR derives from a middle-aged man with multiple sclerosis. Sequenced material: PBMCs. The J gene is TRBJ1-1, the V gene TRBV2, with D possibly matching TRBD1 (5 bases). Written as DNA, the CDR3 is TGTGCCAGCAGGACGGGACTTTCGAGGAACACTGAAGCTTTCTTT. Translating it yields CASRTGLSRNTEAFF.